The entry that follows covers one T cell receptor beta chain sequence. Per the original methods: Cell counts per sample came from amplifying reference gene primers. Repertoires were generated with immunoSEQ multiplex PCR, while TCRdb's copy carries only in-frame clones and drops some. V, J and clone size are taken as reported in that table, and D and trimming were inferred from the DNA itself. Of 140,000 to 150,000 clones detected, roughly 79% appear once; the ten largest clones hold 7% to 9%. This sample is part of a study of blood T cell repertoires in COVID-19. The V segment lost 0 bases and the J segment 2 bases; nucleotides outside the gene matches: 3. The V gene's germline CDR1 is LNHDA and CDR2 SQIVND (reference sequence). This CDR3 is 15 amino acids long.

The V call is TRBV19, the J call TRBJ2-5, with 7 bases identical to TRBD1. The sequenced sample was peripheral blood. This TCR was sampled from a human donor with acute or convalescent COVID-19. The donor label of this sample is uncertain. This CDR3 is CASSIEGTAQETQYF. CDR3 DNA sequence: TGTGCCAGTAGTATAGAAGGGACAGCTCAAGAGACCCAGTACTTC.